Listed below are T cell receptor beta chains from one sample, sequenced in a study of CD8 T cells in Susac syndrome. From the immunoSEQ multiplex PCR reads, TCRdb called clonotypes with MiXCR, one entry per CDR3 protein. The sample shows hundreds of thousands of distinct CDR3 sequences, approximately 84% of them seen only once. Sequencing was performed on CD8+ T cells from PBMCs. The source is a human donor with multiple sclerosis. The CDR3 runs from the conserved cysteine through the conserved F or W. Fields, in order: J gene, V gene, D gene, clone size, CDR3 DNA, CDR3 protein. D genes are given only for firm matches. Clone size, where shown, is once, few, many, or a class for clones that have expanded.

TRBJ2-5,TRBV12-3/TRBV12-4,.,.,TGTGCCAGCAGTCTGACTAGAGGAGAGACCCAGTACTTC,CASSLTRGETQYF
TRBJ2-1,TRBV14,TRBD2,.,TGTGCCAGCAGCCAACGGACTAGACCCAATGAGCAGTTCTTC,CASSQRTRPNEQFF
TRBJ2-3,TRBV5-4,.,.,TGTGCCTACATCCGGGGGACGTCTAGCACAGATACGCAGTATTTT,CAYIRGTSSTDTQYF
TRBJ2-3,TRBV9,.,.,TGTGCCAGCAGCGTAGGCGGTAATCTTGCGGATACGCAGTATTTT,CASSVGGNLADTQYF
TRBJ2-1,TRBV28,.,once,TGTGCCAGCTGCAGGGGCAATGAGCAGTTCTTC,CASCRGNEQFF
TRBJ2-6,TRBV9,.,.,TGTGCCAGCAGCGTCGGGGCTGGGGCCAACGTCCTGACTTTC,CASSVGAGANVLTF
TRBJ1-1,TRBV4-2,.,.,TGTGCCAGCAGCCAAGTCCCAAAGTCCACTGAAGCTTTCTTT,CASSQVPKSTEAFF
TRBJ2-7,TRBV11-2,.,.,TGTGCCAGCACCTCGAAGAGCAGGATGGCCTACGAGCAGTACTTC,CASTSKSRMAYEQYF
TRBJ2-2,TRBV7-9,TRBD1,.,TGTGCCAGCAGAAGGACAGGGGGTGTAACCGGGGAGCTGTTTTTT,CASRRTGGVTGELFF
TRBJ2-1,TRBV6-1,TRBD2,.,TGTGCCAGCAGATCTAGCGGGAGTAAAGATGAGCAGTTCTTC,CASRSSGSKDEQFF
TRBJ2-1,TRBV29-1,TRBD1,.,TGCAGCGTTGAAGAGGACAGGGGGCTCAACAATGAGCAGTTCTTC,CSVEEDRGLNNEQFF
TRBJ2-1,TRBV4-1,TRBD2,few,TGCGCCAGCAGCCAATTCCAGCGGGGGGATGAGCAGTTCTTC,CASSQFQRGDEQFF
TRBJ2-6,TRBV9,.,once,TGTGCCAGCAGCGTTGGCAGGGCCACTGGGGCCAACGTCCTGACTTTC,CASSVGRATGANVLTF
TRBJ2-7,TRBV20-1,TRBD1,.,TGCAGTGCTCCCTGGAGACAGGGAGCCTACGAGCAGTACTTC,CSAPWRQGAYEQYF
TRBJ1-1,TRBV5-1,.,.,TGCGCCAGCAGCTTGGGGCAGACTTCCTTGAACACTGAAGCTTTCTTT,CASSLGQTSLNTEAFF
TRBJ2-1,TRBV28,TRBD2,.,TGTGCCAGCAGTTTTCCGAGACTAGCGGGAAATGAGCAGTTCTTC,CASSFPRLAGNEQFF
TRBJ2-1,TRBV12-3/TRBV12-4,.,.,TGTGCCAGCAGTTCCCACTTGTGGGGGAGGAACAATGAGCAGTTCTTC,CASSSHLWGRNNEQFF
TRBJ1-1,TRBV4-2,.,few,TGTGCCAGCAGCCAAGGTACCGAGGGGGGGGCCCTAGAAGCTTTCTTT,CASSQGTEGGALEAFF
TRBJ2-1,TRBV7-8,TRBD2,.,TGTGCCAGCAGCTTATGGGGGAGGGCTAACAATGAGCAGTTCTTC,CASSLWGRANNEQFF
TRBJ1-6,TRBV7-9,.,.,TGTGCCAGCAGCTTAGAGCAGGCGGGATCCCGTGCCCCCCTCCACTTT,CASSLEQAGSRAPLHF
TRBJ2-2,TRBV29-1,.,.,TGCAGCGTTGAACTCCACAACACCGGGGAGCTGCTTTTT,CSVELHNTGELLF
TRBJ2-2,TRBV30,.,.,TGTGCCTGGAGTTTTGAGGGGCGGACCGGGGAGCTGTTTTTT,CAWSFEGRTGELFF
TRBJ2-3,TRBV28,TRBD2,.,TGTGCCAGCAGCCTGGGACTAGTAAAGGCAGATACGCAGTATTTT,CASSLGLVKADTQYF
TRBJ2-3,TRBV7-9,TRBD1,.,TGTGCCAGCAGCTTAAGGAGTGGCCGGGACAGGGGCACAGATACGCAGTATTTT,CASSLRSGRDRGTDTQYF
TRBJ1-1,TRBV6-1,.,.,TGTGCCAGCCCCAGGCCCGGAGGGGCTTTCTTT,CASPRPGGAFF
TRBJ2-3,TRBV27,TRBD2,.,TGTGCCAGCAGTTTAAACCCGCAGATGGCGGGAGGGCTCCCGAATTTTCTCACAGATACGCAGTATTTT,CASSLNPQMAGGLPNFLTDTQYF
TRBJ1-5,TRBV20-1,TRBD1,.,TGCAGTGCTGAGGATAGTAGCGGGACAGGGTTGAATAGCAATCAGCCCCAGCATTTT,CSAEDSSGTGLNSNQPQHF
TRBJ1-5,TRBV27,.,.,TGTGCCAGCAGGACAGCGAGAGCCCTACAGCCCCAGCATTTT,CASRTARALQPQHF
TRBJ2-1,TRBV7-9,.,.,TGTGCCAGCAGCTCTGTAGGGGAGCAGTTCTTC,CASSSVGEQFF
TRBJ1-1,TRBV11-2,.,few,TGTGCCAGCAGCTTAGCGAGCACTGAAGCTTTCTTT,CASSLASTEAFF
TRBJ2-1,TRBV7-9,TRBD2,.,TGTGCCAGCAGCTACAGGACTAGCGGGAGGAATGAGCAGTTCTTC,CASSYRTSGRNEQFF
TRBJ1-2,TRBV9,.,.,TGTGCCAGCAGCGTAGGAGGGGCTCCTATGGCTGGCTACACCTTC,CASSVGGAPMAGYTF
TRBJ1-1,TRBV28,TRBD1,.,TGTGCCAGCAGTTCTCGAAGGACAGGGAGGGTCTGGACTGAAGCTTTCTTT,CASSSRRTGRVWTEAFF